This T cell receptor (beta chain) was profiled in a study of early T cells in non-severe SARS-CoV-2 infection. Per germline, CDR1 LNHDA and CDR2 SQIVND (reference sequence). CDR3 length: 16 amino acids. The V gene end was trimmed by 4 bases and the J gene end by 0 bases; junction bases not matched to a gene: 5. TCRdb reprocessed the 5' RACE reads via MiXCR and lists one record per CDR3 protein. The table lists approximately 77,000 distinct CDR3 sequences, 15% of them singletons. A few counts support this clonotype. The receptor comes from an adult who was a healthcare worker with PCR-confirmed SARS-CoV-2 infection or an uninfected control (not recorded which). The V call is TRBV19, the J call TRBJ2-3; 9 bases line up with TRBD2. The sequenced material came from whole blood. CDR3 sequence (DNA): TGTGCCAGTAGTACCTTTAGCGGGGGTAGCACAGATACGCAGTATTTT. Translated: CASSTFSGGSTDTQYF.